The subject of this entry is one T cell receptor beta chain. Its cognate antigen is unknown. From germline, CDR1 is MNHNS and CDR2 SASEGT. V lost 6 bases, J lost 3 bases, and 12 bases lay in between. The CDR3 contains 13 residues. This sample is drawn from a study of shared clonotypes between healthy human individuals. Study-level findings and limits: Donor scarcity curtailed the genetic and exposure-history diversity represented herein.

Profiling relied on immunoSEQ multiplex PCR, and the TCRdb table lists in-frame clones only, not all of them. Among about 330,000 clones listed, around 72% were seen once. The source of this sequence is a man aged 25 to 40 in good health. V and J are TRBV6-1 and TRBJ2-7, with D possibly matching TRBD1 (5 bases). Material for sequencing was memory CD4+ T cells sorted from blood. The subset was: CD45RA-negative fraction. In nucleotides, the CDR3 is TGTGCCAGCAGGGCGACAGATTACTACGAGCAGTACTTC. Translation: CASRATDYYEQYF.